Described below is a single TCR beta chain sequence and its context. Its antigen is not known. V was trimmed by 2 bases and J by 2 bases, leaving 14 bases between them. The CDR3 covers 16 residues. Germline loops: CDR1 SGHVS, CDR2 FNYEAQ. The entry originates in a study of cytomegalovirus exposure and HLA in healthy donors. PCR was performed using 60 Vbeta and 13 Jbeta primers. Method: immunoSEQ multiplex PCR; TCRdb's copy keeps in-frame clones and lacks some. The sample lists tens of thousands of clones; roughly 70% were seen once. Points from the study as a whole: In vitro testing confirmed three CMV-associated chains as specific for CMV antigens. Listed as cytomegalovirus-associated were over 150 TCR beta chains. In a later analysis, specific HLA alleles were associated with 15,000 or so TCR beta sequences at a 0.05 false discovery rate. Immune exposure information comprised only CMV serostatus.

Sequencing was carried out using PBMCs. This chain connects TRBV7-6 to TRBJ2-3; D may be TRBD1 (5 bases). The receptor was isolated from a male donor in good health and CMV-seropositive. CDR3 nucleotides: TGTGCCAGCAGCTTACATGGGGCGGAACCCACAGATACGCAGTATTTT. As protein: CASSLHGAEPTDTQYF.